Listed below are T cell receptor beta chains from one sample, sequenced in a study of vaccination and CD4 T cells after COVID-19. TCRdb called the PCR reads again in MiXCR, with one record for every CDR3 protein. The profile shows around 37,000 distinct CDR3 sequences, about 34% of them singletons. This specimen consisted of CD4+ T cells from blood, obtained about 7 months after SARS-CoV-2 vaccination. Every receptor here comes from a human donor who had recovered from COVID-19. The conserved cysteine and the conserved F or W are not part of the CDR3 here. Clone size is given for some rows only: seen once, a few or many times, or a class if the clone is expanded.

abundance	v_gene	j_gene	CDR3aa
-	TRBV7-6	TRBJ2-7	ASSLGGGSGRAGKQY
-	TRBV4-2	TRBJ2-7	ASSQDLGSYEQY
few	TRBV11-1	TRBJ2-5	ASSTPGLAGPQETQY
-	TRBV28	TRBJ2-3	ASTGADTQY
-	TRBV20-1	TRBJ2-1	SAIGDRGKTEQF
-	TRBV28	TRBJ2-2	ASSLTSGNTGELF
-	TRBV6-1	TRBJ2-7	ASRDYNYEQY
-	TRBV7-2	TRBJ1-1	ASRASLNTEAF
-	TRBV29-1	TRBJ1-2	SVVSTGGYT
-	TRBV20-1	TRBJ2-7	SAPASGGSYEQY
few	TRBV21-1	TRBJ1-3	ASSPILHARTIY
-	TRBV6-2/TRBV6-3	TRBJ2-1	ASSYSTSGRESYNEQF
-	TRBV6-2/TRBV6-3	TRBJ2-7	ASTDTGALLQY
few	TRBV12-3/TRBV12-4	TRBJ1-2	ASSFATYGYT
-	TRBV30	TRBJ2-7	AWSPGIGEQY
few	TRBV20-1	TRBJ1-6	SARSPGHLNSPLH
-	TRBV20-1	TRBJ2-5	SAWWASGSAETQY
few	TRBV6-5	TRBJ2-3	ASSLRRNTDTQY
-	TRBV27	TRBJ1-1	ASPSKGMNTEAF
-	TRBV15	TRBJ1-1	ATSRERNTEAF
few	TRBV6-1	TRBJ1-3	ASSELGYSGNTIY
few	TRBV20-1	TRBJ1-5	SASRSSHQPQH
-	TRBV2	TRBJ2-7	ASILGGAGSYEQY
-	TRBV24-1	TRBJ2-1	ATSDTQTSGRMDNEQF
few	TRBV15	TRBJ1-6	ATSWSGTENSPLH
-	TRBV4-2	TRBJ2-1	ASSQDPRTSGRASSSYNEQF
few	TRBV28	TRBJ1-1	ASSAPTGFDEAF
few	TRBV20-1	TRBJ1-1	SAPILDTEAF
-	TRBV28	TRBJ1-2	ASSSGGYT
-	TRBV5-1	TRBJ2-5	ASSFYGRETQY
few	TRBV15	TRBJ2-3	ATSRRQGTTDTQY
-	TRBV6-2/TRBV6-3	TRBJ2-2	ASKRQGDTGELF
few	TRBV24-1	TRBJ2-5	ATSDHFGGTGETQY